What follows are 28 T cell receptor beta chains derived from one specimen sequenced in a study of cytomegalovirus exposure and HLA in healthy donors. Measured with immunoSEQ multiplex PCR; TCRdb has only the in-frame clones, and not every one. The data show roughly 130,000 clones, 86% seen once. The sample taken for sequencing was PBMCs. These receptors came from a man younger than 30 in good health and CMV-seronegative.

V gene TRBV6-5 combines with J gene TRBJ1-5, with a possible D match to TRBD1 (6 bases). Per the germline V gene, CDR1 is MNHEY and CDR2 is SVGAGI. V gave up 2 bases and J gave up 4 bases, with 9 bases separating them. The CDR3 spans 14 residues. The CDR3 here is CASSYRQGNQPQHF. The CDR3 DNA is TGTGCCAGCAGTTACCGGCAGGGGAATCAGCCCCAGCATTTT.

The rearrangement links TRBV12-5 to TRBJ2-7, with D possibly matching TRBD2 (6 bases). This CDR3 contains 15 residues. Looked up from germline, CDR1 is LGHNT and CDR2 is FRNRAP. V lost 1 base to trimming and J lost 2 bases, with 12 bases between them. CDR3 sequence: CASGLGRDWAYEQYF. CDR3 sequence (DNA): TGTGCTAGTGGTTTGGGCCGGGACTGGGCCTACGAGCAGTACTTC.

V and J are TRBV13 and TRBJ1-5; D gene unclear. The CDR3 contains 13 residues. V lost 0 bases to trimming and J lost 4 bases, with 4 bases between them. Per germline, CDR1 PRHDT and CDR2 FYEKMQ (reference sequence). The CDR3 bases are TGTGCCAGCAGCTTAGGGGCTAATCAGCCCCAGCATTTT. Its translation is CASSLGANQPQHF. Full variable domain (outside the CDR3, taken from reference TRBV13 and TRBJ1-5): AAGVIQSPRHLIKEKRETATLKCYPIPRHDTVYWYQQGPGQDPQFLISFYEKMQSDKGSIPDRFSAQQFSDYHSELNMSSLELGDSALYFCASSLGANQPQHFGDGTRLSIL.

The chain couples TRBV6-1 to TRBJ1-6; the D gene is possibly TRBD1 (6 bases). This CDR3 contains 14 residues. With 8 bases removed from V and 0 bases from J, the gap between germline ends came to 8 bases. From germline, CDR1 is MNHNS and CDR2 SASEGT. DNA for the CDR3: TGTGCCAGCGGACAGCGCTCCTATAATTCACCCCTCCACTTT. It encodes CASGQRSYNSPLHF.

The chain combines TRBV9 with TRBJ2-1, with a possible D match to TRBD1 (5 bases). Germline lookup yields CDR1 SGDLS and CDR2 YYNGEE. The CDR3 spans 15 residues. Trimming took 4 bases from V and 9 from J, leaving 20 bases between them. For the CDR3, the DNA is TGTGCCAGCAGCCTTGAGTTGAGGCCTCAGGGTGAGCAGTTCTTC. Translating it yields CASSLELRPQGEQFF.

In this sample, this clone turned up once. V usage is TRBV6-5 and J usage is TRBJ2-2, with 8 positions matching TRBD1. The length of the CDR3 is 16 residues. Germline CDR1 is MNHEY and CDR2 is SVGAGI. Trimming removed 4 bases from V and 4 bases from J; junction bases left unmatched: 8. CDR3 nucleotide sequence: TGTGCCAGCAGTTTTTTGGGACAGGCCTTCACCGGGGAGCTGTTTTTT. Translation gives CASSFLGQAFTGELFF.

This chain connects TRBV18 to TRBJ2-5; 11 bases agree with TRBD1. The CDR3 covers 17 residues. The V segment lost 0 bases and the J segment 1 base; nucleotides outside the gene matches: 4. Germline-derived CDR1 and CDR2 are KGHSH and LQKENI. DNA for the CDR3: TGTGCCAGCTCACCACCGCTAGGACAGGGGGCCCAAGAGACCCAGTACTTC. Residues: CASSPPLGQGAQETQYF.

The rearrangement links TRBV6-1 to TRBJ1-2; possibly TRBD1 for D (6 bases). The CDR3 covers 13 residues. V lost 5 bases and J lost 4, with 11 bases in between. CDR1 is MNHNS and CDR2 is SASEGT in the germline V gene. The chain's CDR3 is CASSNDRFYGYTF. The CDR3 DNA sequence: TGTGCCAGCAGTAACGACAGGTTCTATGGCTACACCTTC.

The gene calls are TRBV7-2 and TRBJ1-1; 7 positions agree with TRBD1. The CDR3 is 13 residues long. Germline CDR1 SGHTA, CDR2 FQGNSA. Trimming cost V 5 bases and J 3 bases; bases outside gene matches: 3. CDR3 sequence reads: CASSAGGDTEAFF. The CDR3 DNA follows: TGTGCCAGCAGCGCAGGGGGTGACACTGAAGCTTTCTTT.

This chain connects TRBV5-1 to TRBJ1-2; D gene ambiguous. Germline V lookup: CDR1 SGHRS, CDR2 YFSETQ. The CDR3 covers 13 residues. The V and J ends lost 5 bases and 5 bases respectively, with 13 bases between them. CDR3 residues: CASSYDIAYGYTF. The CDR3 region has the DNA TGCGCCAGCAGTTACGACATCGCATATGGCTACACCTTC.

CDR3 nucleotides: TGTGCCAGCAGTAATTCCGGGACTAGCGGGGGCACAGATACGCAGTATTTT. Its translation is CASSNSGTSGGTDTQYF. The chain employs TRBV2 and TRBJ2-3; 13 nucleotides match TRBD2. V shed 5 bases and J 1 base; nucleotides not matched to a gene: 6. The CDR3 is 17 residues long. Germline CDR1 reads SNHLY; CDR2 reads FYNNEI.

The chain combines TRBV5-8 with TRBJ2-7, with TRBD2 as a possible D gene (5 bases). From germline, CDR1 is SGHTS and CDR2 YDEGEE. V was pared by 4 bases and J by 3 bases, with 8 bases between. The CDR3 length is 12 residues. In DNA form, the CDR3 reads TGTGCCAGCAGCCGGGATGTCTACGAGCAGTACTTC. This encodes CASSRDVYEQYF.

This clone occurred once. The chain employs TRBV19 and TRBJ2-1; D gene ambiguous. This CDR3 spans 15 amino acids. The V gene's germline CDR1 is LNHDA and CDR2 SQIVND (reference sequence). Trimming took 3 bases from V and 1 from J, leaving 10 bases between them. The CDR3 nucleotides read TGTGCCAGTAGTATTGGCAGGTCATCCTACAATGAGCAGTTCTTC. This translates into CASSIGRSSYNEQFF.

For the CDR3, the DNA is TGTGCCAGCAGCTTAGAGCTTTGGGGGGAAAAACAAGATGGCGAGCAGTACTTC. It yields the protein CASSLELWGEKQDGEQYF. V usage is TRBV11-2 and J usage is TRBJ2-7; tentative D call: TRBD2 (6 bases). From germline, CDR1 is SGHAT and CDR2 FQNNGV. V lost 0 bases and J 6 bases, leaving 24 bases between the germline ends. This CDR3 is 18 amino acids long.

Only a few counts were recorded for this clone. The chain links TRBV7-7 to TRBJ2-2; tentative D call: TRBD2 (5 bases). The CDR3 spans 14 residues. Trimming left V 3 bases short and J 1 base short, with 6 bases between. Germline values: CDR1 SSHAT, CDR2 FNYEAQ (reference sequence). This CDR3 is CASSFGRNTGELFF. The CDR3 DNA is TGTGCCAGCAGCTTTGGGAGGAACACCGGGGAGCTGTTTTTT. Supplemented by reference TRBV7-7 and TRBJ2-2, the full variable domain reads GAGVSQSPRYKVTKRGQDVTLRCDPISSHATLYWYQQALGQGPEFLTYFNYEAQPDKSGLPSDRFSAERPEGSISTLTIQRTEQRDSAMYRCASSFGRNTGELFFGEGSRLTVL.

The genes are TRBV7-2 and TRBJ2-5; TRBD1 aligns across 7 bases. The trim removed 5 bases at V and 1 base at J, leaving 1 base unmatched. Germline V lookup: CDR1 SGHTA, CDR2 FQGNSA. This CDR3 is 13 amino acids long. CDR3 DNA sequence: TGTGCCAGCAGCCGGGACAGCCAAGAGACCCAGTACTTC. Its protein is CASSRDSQETQYF.

The CDR3 loop is CASSPGQGGYTEAFF. The CDR3 region has the DNA TGTGCCAGCAGCCCAGGACAGGGAGGGTACACTGAAGCTTTCTTT. The gene calls are TRBV7-9 and TRBJ1-1, with 8 bases fitting TRBD1. CDR1 is SEHNR, CDR2 FQNEAQ, per germline (reference sequence). This CDR3 contains 15 residues. The ends lost 5 bases at V and 3 bases at J; junction bases unmatched: 8.

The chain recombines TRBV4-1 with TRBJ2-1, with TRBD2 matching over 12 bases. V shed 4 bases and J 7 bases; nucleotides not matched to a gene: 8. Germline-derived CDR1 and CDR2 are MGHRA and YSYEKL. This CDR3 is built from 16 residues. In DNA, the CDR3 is TGCGCCAGCAGCCGGGGAGGGACTAGCGGGTTTAATGAGCAGTTCTTC. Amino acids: CASSRGGTSGFNEQFF.

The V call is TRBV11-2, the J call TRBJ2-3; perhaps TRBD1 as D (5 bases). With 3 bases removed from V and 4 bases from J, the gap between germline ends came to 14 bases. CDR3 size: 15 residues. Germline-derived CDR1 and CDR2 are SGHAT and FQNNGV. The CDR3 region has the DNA TGTGCCAGCAGCTTGGCGGCCAGGGTTGCAGATACGCAGTATTTT. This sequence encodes CASSLAARVADTQYF.

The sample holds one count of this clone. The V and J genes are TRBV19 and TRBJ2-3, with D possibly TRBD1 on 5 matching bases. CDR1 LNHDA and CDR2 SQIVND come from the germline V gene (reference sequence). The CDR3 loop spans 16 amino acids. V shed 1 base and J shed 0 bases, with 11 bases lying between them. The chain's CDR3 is CASSIAPTESTDTQYF. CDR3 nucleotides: TGTGCCAGTAGTATAGCCCCGACAGAAAGCACAGATACGCAGTATTTT.

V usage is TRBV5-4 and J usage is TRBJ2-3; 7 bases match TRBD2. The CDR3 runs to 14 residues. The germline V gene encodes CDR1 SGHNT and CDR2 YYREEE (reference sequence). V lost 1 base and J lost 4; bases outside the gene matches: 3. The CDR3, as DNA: TGTGCCAGCAGCTTGTGGGGGGGGTCAGATACGCAGTATTTT. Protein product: CASSLWGGSDTQYF.

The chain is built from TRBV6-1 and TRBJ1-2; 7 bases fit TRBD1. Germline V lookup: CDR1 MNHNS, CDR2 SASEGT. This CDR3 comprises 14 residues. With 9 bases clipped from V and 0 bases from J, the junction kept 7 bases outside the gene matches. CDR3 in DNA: TGTGCCAGTCAATTCAGGGGGTCTAACTATGGCTACACCTTC. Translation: CASQFRGSNYGYTF.

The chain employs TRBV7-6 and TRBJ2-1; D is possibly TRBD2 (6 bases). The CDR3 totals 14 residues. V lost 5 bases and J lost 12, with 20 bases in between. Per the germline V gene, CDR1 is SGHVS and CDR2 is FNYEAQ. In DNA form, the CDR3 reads TGTGCCAGCAGCCTCATCGGGGGAAGGTCGGGGCAGTTCTTC. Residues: CASSLIGGRSGQFF.

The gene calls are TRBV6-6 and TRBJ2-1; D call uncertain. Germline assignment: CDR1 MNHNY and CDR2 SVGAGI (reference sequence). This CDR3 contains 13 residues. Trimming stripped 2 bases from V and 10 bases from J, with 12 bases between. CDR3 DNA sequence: TGTGCCAGCAGTTACACTATGTTACGGGAGCAGTTCTTC. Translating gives CASSYTMLREQFF.

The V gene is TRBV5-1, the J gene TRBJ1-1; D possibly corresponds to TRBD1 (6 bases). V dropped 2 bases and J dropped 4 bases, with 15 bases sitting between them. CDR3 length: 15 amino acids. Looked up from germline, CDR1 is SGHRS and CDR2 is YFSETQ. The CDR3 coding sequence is TGCGCCAGCAGCTTATCCCAGGGGTCAGGCACTGAAGCTTTCTTT. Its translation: CASSLSQGSGTEAFF.

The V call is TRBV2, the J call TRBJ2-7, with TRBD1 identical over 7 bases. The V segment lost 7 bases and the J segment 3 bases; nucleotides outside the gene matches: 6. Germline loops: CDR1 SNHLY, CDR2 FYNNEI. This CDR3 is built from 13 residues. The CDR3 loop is CASTGGRDYEQYF. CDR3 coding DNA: TGTGCCAGCACAGGGGGTCGGGACTACGAGCAGTACTTC.

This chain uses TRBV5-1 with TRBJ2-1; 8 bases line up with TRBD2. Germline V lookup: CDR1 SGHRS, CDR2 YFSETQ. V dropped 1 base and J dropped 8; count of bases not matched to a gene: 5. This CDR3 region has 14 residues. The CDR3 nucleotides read TGCGCCAGCAGCTTGTCGGCGGGAGGCGATGAGCAGTTCTTC. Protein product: CASSLSAGGDEQFF.

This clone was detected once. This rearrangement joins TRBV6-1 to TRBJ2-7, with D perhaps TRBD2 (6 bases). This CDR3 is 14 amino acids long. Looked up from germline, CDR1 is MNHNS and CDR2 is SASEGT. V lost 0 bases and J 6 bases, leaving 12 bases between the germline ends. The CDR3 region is CASSEALWGGEQYF. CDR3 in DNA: TGTGCCAGCAGTGAAGCGCTATGGGGAGGCGAGCAGTACTTC.